This passage covers 5 T cell receptor beta chains from one sample sequenced in a study of blood T cells in healthy people across ages. Using a J-beta primer mix together with a sample-barcoded 5' primer, a second PCR was run for roughly 6 to 11 cycles. Each CDR3 protein is one row after TCRdb ran MiXCR on the 5' RACE reads. The sample records about 590,000 distinct CDR3 sequences, about 28% being singletons. Source material: blood. The receptors here all came from a woman aged 80 or over in good health.

As for this clonotype: This sequence may be a read error, since a much larger clone differs from it by one base. The DNA is omitted, as the CDR3 cannot be located on it reliably, and the CDR3 follows TCRdb's listing. J is TRBJ1-6 and V is TRBV6-1; TRBD1, the D gene given by the table, was not confirmed from the DNA. Germline CDR1 and CDR2: MNHNS and SASEGT. Ends included, the CDR3 has 17 residues. CDR3 sequence: CASSRRGVGIGNSPPHF.

This clonotype was picked up many times. CDR3 amino acids: CASREAGRNEQFF. CDR3 bases: TGTGCCAGCAGAGAAGCGGGGAGGAATGAGCAGTTCTTC. V usage is TRBV12-3 or TRBV12-4 and J usage is TRBJ2-1; 7 bases map to TRBD2. This CDR3 comprises 13 residues. Trimming cost V 6 bases and J 7 bases; bases outside gene matches: 6.

Details on this clonotype: This sequence may be a read error, since a much larger clone differs from it by one base. This chain's CDR3 is CAWSDERLAKNIQYF. In DNA form, the CDR3 reads TGTGCCTGGAGTGATGAGCGCCTAGCCAAAAACATTCAGTACTTC. The chain has TRBV30 and TRBJ2-4; D call uncertain. This CDR3 has 15 residues. Trimming removed 1 base at V and 0 bases at J, with 10 bases between. Germline V gene sequence: CDR1 GTSNPN, CDR2 SVGIG (reference sequence).

In the case of this clonotype: A read error may be the cause here, since a much bigger clone is one base away. The genes are TRBV24-1 and TRBJ2-2, with a possible D match to TRBD1 (6 bases). Germline values: CDR1 KGHDR, CDR2 SFDVKD. Trimming removed 2 bases from V and 6 bases from J, with 12 bases in between. The CDR3 covers 15 residues. As DNA, the CDR3 is TGTGCCACCAGTGATTGGCAAGGACAGCCCGGGGAGCTGTTTTTT. Amino acid sequence: CATSDWQGQPGELFF.

This clonotype appeared many times. V is TRBV11-1 and J is TRBJ2-5; TRBD1 might be the D (6 bases). Germline V gene sequence: CDR1 SGHAT, CDR2 FQDESV (reference sequence). This CDR3 region has 12 residues. Trimming removed 3 bases from V and 7 bases from J, with 9 bases in between. The CDR3 region has the DNA TGTGCCAGCAGCTTGGGGGCGGGGACCCAGTACTTC. This encodes CASSLGAGTQYF.